The source of this TCR beta chain is a study of Ad26.COV2.S vaccination and SARS-CoV-2 variants. Generated by immunoSEQ multiplex PCR, the TCRdb table keeps only in-frame clones and is missing some. The table includes 500,000 or so clones, around 85% detected once. Regarding treatment: about 20 received Ad26.COV2.S at low or high dose, single or two shots; 5 received placebo; per-sample allocation not given. Vaccine and placebo recipients were sampled on day 63 after the first injection. Germline V gene sequence: CDR1 SGHRS, CDR2 YFSETQ. The J segment lost 2 bases and the V segment lost 4 bases, leaving 12 bases of the junction unmatched. The CDR3 is made up of 16 amino acids.

The V call is TRBV5-1, the J call TRBJ2-7, with 7 bases identical to TRBD1. Sequencing used peripheral blood, obtained in a trial of Ad26.COV2.S vaccine versus placebo. The receptor comes from a person between 18 and 65 years old who received the Ad26.COV2.S COVID-19 vaccine or a placebo. CDR3 sequence (DNA): TGCGCCAGCAGCCCTCGGGACAGAGGCTATACCTACGAGCAGTACTTC. Encoded protein: CASSPRDRGYTYEQYF. The full variable domain, its missing parts supplied by reference TRBV5-1 and TRBJ2-7, is KAGVTQTPRYLIKTRGQQVTLSCSPISGHRSVSWYQQTPGQGLQFLFEYFSETQRNKGNFPGRFSGRQFSNSRSEMNVSTLELGDSALYLCASSPRDRGYTYEQYFGPGTRLTVT.